This T cell receptor beta chain was recorded in a study of blood T cell repertoires in COVID-19. Whole-study context: Spain, Italy and the United States supplied samples that represented acute and convalescent COVID-19. Sources were T cells, B-cell-depleted T cells, or PBMCs; the material itself was cDNA or gDNA.

Produced via immunoSEQ multiplex PCR; TCRdb's table is partial and in-frame only. The sample carries over 200,000 clones, over 80% recorded once. Followed over time, Seattle patients had been enrolled while infection was active. This CDR3 is 17 amino acids long. V shed 1 base, J shed 7 bases, and the junction held 6 bases outside the gene matches. CDR1 SGHVS and CDR2 FQNEAQ come from the germline V gene. The origin of this receptor is a man between 25 and 39 years old with COVID-19, enrolled during active disease. The J gene is TRBJ2-1, the V gene TRBV7-8, with 14 bases matching TRBD2. The sequenced sample was peripheral blood. The CDR3 nucleotides are TGTGCCAGCAGCTTAGGACTAGCGGGGGGGCCGTGGAATGAGCAGTTCTTC. Encoded protein: CASSLGLAGGPWNEQFF.